The source of this TCR beta chain is a study of T cell responses to AZD1222 COVID-19 vaccine. Findings and caveats of the study: Baseline seropositivity characterized only a handful of AZD1222 recipients. Spike as a whole was targeted by vaccine-associated CD4 TCRs, dominant at 160-218 and 743-854. White British people made up most donors, females outnumbered males, and clonal diversity was possibly underestimated.

Note on this clone: The antigen is undetermined.

Germline CDR1 reads LGHNA; CDR2 reads YSLEER. The CDR3 runs 15 residues. Trimming stripped 3 bases from V and 4 bases from J, with 15 bases between. Measured with immunoSEQ multiplex PCR; TCRdb has only the in-frame clones, and not every one. The sample includes 150,000 or so clones, about nine tenths of them seen just once. Here the sequenced sample was peripheral blood, taken 28 days after the second AZD1222 dose. The source of this sequence is an adult who received the AZD1222 COVID-19 vaccine. The gene calls are TRBV4-3 and TRBJ1-2, with D uncertain. The CDR3 region is CASSHLRQRLYGYTF. The CDR3 nucleotides read TGCGCCAGCAGCCATCTCCGCCAACGACTCTATGGCTACACCTTC.